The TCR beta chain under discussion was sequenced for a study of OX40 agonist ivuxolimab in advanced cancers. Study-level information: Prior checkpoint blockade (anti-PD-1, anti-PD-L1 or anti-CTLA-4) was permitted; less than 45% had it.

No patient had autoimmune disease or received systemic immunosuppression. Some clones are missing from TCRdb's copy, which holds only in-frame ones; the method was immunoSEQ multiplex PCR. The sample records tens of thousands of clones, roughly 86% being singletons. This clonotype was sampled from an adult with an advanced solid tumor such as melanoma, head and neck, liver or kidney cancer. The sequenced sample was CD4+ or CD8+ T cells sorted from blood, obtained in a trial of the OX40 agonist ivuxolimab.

The CDR3 coding sequence is TGTGCCAGCACCGGACAGGGGACAAATTCACCCCTCCACTTT. It codes for CASTGQGTNSPLHF. This chain uses TRBV9 with TRBJ1-6; 9 bases agree with TRBD1. The CDR3 runs to 14 residues. Germline loops: CDR1 SGDLS, CDR2 YYNGEE. V was pared by 6 bases and J by 7 bases, with 5 bases of the junction left unmatched.